This entry lists 5 T cell receptor beta chains sequenced from one sample in a study of shared clonotypes between healthy human individuals (dated by TCRdb to 2020 to 2021). The library was made by the immunoSEQ multiplex PCR assay. TCRdb carries this immuneACCESS record with in-frame sequences only. Its versions omit some clonotypes, under half of them owing to an unresolved V gene in the studies checked, with the rest unexplained. The sample table lists about 2.4 million clones, just over 90% of them with a count of one. The ten largest clones represent around 0.14% of the sample. The sample comprised naive CD4+ T cells sorted from blood. The sample's cell subset or site label, decoded: CD45RA+ positively selected. The receptor source for this set is a man aged 18 to 35 in good health.

The chain couples TRBV5-1 to TRBJ2-7; D not certain. The CDR3 is 14 amino acids. Germline CDR1 and CDR2: SGHRS and YFSETQ. Trimming cost V 0 bases and J 5 bases, with 12 bases left between them. CDR3 protein: CASSLAGQTHEQYF. The DNA for the CDR3 is TGCGCCAGCAGCTTGGCCGGGCAGACCCACGAGCAGTACTTC. The full variable domain, in which reference TRBV5-1 and TRBJ2-7 provide the parts outside the CDR3, is KAGVTQTPRYLIKTRGQQVTLSCSPISGHRSVSWYQQTPGQGLQFLFEYFSETQRNKGNFPGRFSGRQFSNSRSEMNVSTLELGDSALYLCASSLAGQTHEQYFGPGTRLTVT.

The chain carries TRBV11-3 and TRBJ2-3; D unresolved. The CDR3 is made up of 13 amino acids. V lost 5 bases and J 6 bases, leaving 12 bases between the germline ends. The germline V gene encodes CDR1 SGHNT and CDR2 YENEEA. The CDR3 DNA reads TGTGCCAGCAGCCCCCGCCAGGCGGATACGCAGTATTTT. This gives the protein CASSPRQADTQYF.

This chain connects TRBV10-2 to TRBJ1-6, with D uncertain. The ends were cut back, 0 bases at V and 0 bases at J, with 9 bases in the middle. The CDR3 has 17 residues. The germline V gene encodes CDR1 WSHSY and CDR2 SAAADI. The CDR3 sequence: CASSESYVRSYNSPLHF. The CDR3 coding sequence is TGCGCCAGCAGTGAGTCGTACGTTCGCTCCTATAATTCACCCCTCCACTTT.

A remark on this clone: One end of the junction fails to match germline, which may point to a read error. The V call is TRBV7-7, the J call TRBJ2-2; D gene ambiguous. The CDR3 totals 12 residues. Germline CDR1 and CDR2: SSHAT and FNYEAQ (reference sequence). The CDR3 protein is CASSWAGGELFF. In DNA form, the CDR3 reads TGTGCTAGCAGTTGGGCAGGCGGGGAGCTGTTTTTT. The whole variable domain, filled in from reference TRBV7-7 and TRBJ2-2, reads GAGVSQSPRYKVTKRGQDVTLRCDPISSHATLYWYQQALGQGPEFLTYFNYEAQPDKSGLPSDRFSAERPEGSISTLTIQRTEQRDSAMYRCASSWAGGELFFGEGSRLTVL.

This clone was observed once. The genes are TRBV27 and TRBJ2-5; D might be TRBD1 (7 bases). Trimming removed 3 bases at V and 2 bases at J, with 16 bases between. Germline V lookup: CDR1 MNHEY, CDR2 SMNVEV (reference sequence). CDR3 length: 16 amino acids. The CDR3 DNA reads TGTGCCAGCAGTTTCCGATCGACAGGGAGGCAAGAGACCCAGTACTTC. Its translation is CASSFRSTGRQETQYF.